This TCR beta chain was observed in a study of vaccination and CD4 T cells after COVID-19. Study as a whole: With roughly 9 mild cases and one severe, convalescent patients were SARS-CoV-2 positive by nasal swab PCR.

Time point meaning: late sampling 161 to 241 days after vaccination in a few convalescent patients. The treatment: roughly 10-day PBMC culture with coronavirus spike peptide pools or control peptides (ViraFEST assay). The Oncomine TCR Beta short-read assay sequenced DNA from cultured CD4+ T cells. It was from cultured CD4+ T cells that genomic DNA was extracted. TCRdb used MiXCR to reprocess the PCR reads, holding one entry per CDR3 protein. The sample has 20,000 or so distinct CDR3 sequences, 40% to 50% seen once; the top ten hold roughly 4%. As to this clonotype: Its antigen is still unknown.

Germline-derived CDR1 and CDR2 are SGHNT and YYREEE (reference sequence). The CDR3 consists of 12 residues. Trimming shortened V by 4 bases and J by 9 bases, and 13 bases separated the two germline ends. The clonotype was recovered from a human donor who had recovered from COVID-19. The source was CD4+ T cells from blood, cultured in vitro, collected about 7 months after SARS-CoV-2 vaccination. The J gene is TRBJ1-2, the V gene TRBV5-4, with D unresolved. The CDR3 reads CASSPNLLSYTF. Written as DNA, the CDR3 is TGTGCCAGCAGCCCGAACCTACTAAGCTACACCTTC.